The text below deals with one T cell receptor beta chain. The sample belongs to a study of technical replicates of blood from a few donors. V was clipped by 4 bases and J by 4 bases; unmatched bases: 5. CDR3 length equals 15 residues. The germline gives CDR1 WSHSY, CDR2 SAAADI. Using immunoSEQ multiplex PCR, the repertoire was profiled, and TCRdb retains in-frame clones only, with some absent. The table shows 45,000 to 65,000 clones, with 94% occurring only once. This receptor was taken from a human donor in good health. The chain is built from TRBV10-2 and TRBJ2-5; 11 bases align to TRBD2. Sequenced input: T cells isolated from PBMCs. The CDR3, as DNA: TGCGCCAGCAGTGGAGTAGCGGGAGGGGTAGAGACCCAGTACTTC. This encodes CASSGVAGGVETQYF.